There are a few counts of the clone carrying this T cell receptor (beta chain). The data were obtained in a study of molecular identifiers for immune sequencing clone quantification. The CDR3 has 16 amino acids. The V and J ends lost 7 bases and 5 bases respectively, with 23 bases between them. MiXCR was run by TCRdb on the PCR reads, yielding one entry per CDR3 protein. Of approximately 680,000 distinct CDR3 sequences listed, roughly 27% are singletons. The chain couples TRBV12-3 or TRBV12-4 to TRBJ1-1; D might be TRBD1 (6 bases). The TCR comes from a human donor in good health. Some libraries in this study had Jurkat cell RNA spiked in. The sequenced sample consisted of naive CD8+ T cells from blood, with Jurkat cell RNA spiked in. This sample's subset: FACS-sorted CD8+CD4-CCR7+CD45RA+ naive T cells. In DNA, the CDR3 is TGTGCCAGCACTGGTCCCAGAGGGGGGATCACTACTGAAGCTTTCTTT. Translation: CASTGPRGGITTEAFF.